This T cell receptor (beta chain) derives from a study of breast tumors, draining lymph nodes, adjacent tissues. The study's findings and limits: The data were judged consistent with most tumor T cells coming from lymph node and expanding in tumor. Tumor TCR diversity was below lymph nodes but above nontumor tissue. Compared with basal-like, luminal-like tumors shared significantly more repertoire with nontumor tissue.

Breast cancer patients provided tissue from their axillary draining lymph nodes. As concerns this clonotype: Antigen: not known.

One entry per CDR3 protein results from TCRdb running MiXCR on the multiplex PCR reads. The sample contains 270,000 or so distinct CDR3 sequences, over 25% of which appear only once. From germline, CDR1 is SGHNT and CDR2 YYREEE (reference sequence). CDR3 length: 16 amino acids. V was pared by 0 bases and J by 7 bases, with 17 bases between. Sequenced sample: axillary lymph node tissue. J is TRBJ2-4 and V is TRBV5-4, with D possibly matching TRBD2 (5 bases). The source of this sequence is a female donor with breast cancer. Some clones in this sample may be carry-over from other donors' samples. The CDR3 coding sequence is TGTGCCAGCAGCTTGGGAGGGCTTAGGCCCTCGAACATTCAGTACTTC. Translated: CASSLGGLRPSNIQYF.